Below are 25 T cell receptor beta chains sequenced from a single sample in a study of immune characterization of retroperitoneal liposarcoma. TCRdb itself ran the PCR reads through MiXCR, one entry per CDR3 protein. The data hold a few thousand distinct CDR3 sequences, with less than 55% observed a single time. Sequencing was carried out using tumor tissue. These receptors were obtained from a female donor with retroperitoneal liposarcoma.

The chain has TRBV5-1 and TRBJ2-2; possibly TRBD1 for D (6 bases). The V end lost 4 bases, the J end lost 7 bases, and 14 bases lay between the germline ends. Germline CDR1 reads SGHRS; CDR2 reads YFSETQ. This CDR3 spans 14 amino acids. The CDR3 bases are TGCGCCAGCAGCGTCAGGGTACAGGGCGGGGAGCTGTTTTTT. Translation: CASSVRVQGGELFF. Based on the CDR3 plus reference TRBV5-1 and TRBJ2-2, the full variable domain is KAGVTQTPRYLIKTRGQQVTLSCSPISGHRSVSWYQQTPGQGLQFLFEYFSETQRNKGNFPGRFSGRQFSNSRSEMNVSTLELGDSALYLCASSVRVQGGELFFGEGSRLTVL.

The chain is built from TRBV6-5 and TRBJ2-4, with TRBD1 matching over 9 bases. Germline loops: CDR1 MNHEY, CDR2 SVGAGI. The junction had 4 bases not matched to a gene; V was cut back by 2 bases and J by 8 bases. The CDR3 spans 14 residues. The DNA of the CDR3 is TGTGCCAGCAGTTACCGGGACAGGGTCGACATTCAGTACTTC. It encodes CASSYRDRVDIQYF.

This chain uses TRBV27 with TRBJ2-1, with a possible D match to TRBD2 (5 bases). The V gene's germline CDR1 is MNHEY and CDR2 SMNVEV (reference sequence). The CDR3 has 15 amino acids. Trimming left V 5 bases short and J 2 bases short, with 13 bases between. Written as DNA, the CDR3 is TGTGCCAGCAGTGATCTAGCCCAAACCTACAATGAGCAGTTCTTC. Protein: CASSDLAQTYNEQFF.

The rearrangement joins TRBV3-1 to TRBJ2-7; 10 nucleotides line up with TRBD2. V shed 3 bases and J 4 bases; nucleotides not matched to a gene: 12. The CDR3 consists of 17 residues. Germline loops: CDR1 LGHDT, CDR2 YNNKEL (reference sequence). The DNA for the CDR3 is TGTGCCAGCAGCCATCAATCCGGGGCTAGCGGGAGATACGAGCAGTACTTC. Amino acids: CASSHQSGASGRYEQYF.

This clonotype was counted a few times. V and J are TRBV6-1 and TRBJ1-5, with D unclear. With 6 bases removed from V and 5 bases from J, the gap between germline ends came to 17 bases. CDR1 is MNHNS, CDR2 SASEGT, per germline. The CDR3 runs to 15 residues. In DNA form, the CDR3 reads TGTGCCAGCAGCTCGAGGGCCCTTCAACATCAGCCCCAGCATTTT. This translates into CASSSRALQHQPQHF.

The chain has TRBV27 and TRBJ2-1; maybe TRBD2 (5 bases). The V gene lost 7 bases and the J gene lost 7 bases, with 20 bases spanning the gap. This CDR3 region has 15 residues. CDR1 and CDR2 (germline): MNHEY, SMNVEV (reference sequence). The CDR3 protein is CASKRAPGESNEQFF. CDR3 coding DNA: TGTGCCAGCAAAAGGGCGCCCGGGGAGTCAAATGAGCAGTTCTTC.

The chain is built from TRBV6-1 and TRBJ2-1; 8 bases line up with TRBD1. With V trimmed by 6 bases and J by 6 bases, 13 bases remained unmatched. Looked up from germline, CDR1 is MNHNS and CDR2 is SASEGT. The length of the CDR3 is 16 residues. Here the CDR3 reads CASRGGLGQGANEQFF. In DNA, the CDR3 is TGTGCCAGCAGGGGTGGGTTAGGACAGGGAGCCAATGAGCAGTTCTTC.

This sequence joins TRBV27 and TRBJ2-5; no reliable D call. Trimming took off 5 bases at V and 11 bases at J, with 21 bases between the two ends. In germline, CDR1 is MNHEY, CDR2 SMNVEV (reference sequence). The length of the CDR3 is 14 residues. For the CDR3, the DNA is TGTGCCAGCAGTCACGATAGCTCCTACAATGAGCAGTACTTC. It translates to CASSHDSSYNEQYF.

The chain joins TRBV6-1 to TRBJ2-7; tentative D call: TRBD2 (6 bases). Trimming stripped 1 base from V and 4 bases from J, with 11 bases between. Germline assignment: CDR1 MNHNS and CDR2 SASEGT. This CDR3 is built from 14 residues. The CDR3, as DNA: TGTGCCAGCAGTGAAGGGGGGGTTTGGTACGAGCAGTACTTC. It codes for CASSEGGVWYEQYF.

J is TRBJ2-1 and V is TRBV6-6, with 10 bases matching TRBD2. Germline CDR1 MNHNY, CDR2 SVGAGI (reference sequence). With V trimmed by 6 bases and J by 9 bases, 11 bases remained unmatched. The CDR3 length is 15 residues. CDR3 nucleotides: TGTGCCAGCAGGAAAAGCGGGAGGGGGCCAGGTGAGCAGTTCTTC. It translates to CASRKSGRGPGEQFF.

This clonotype was detected a few times. J is TRBJ2-3 and V is TRBV6-1; D is unresolved. Germline V gene lookup returns CDR1 MNHNS and CDR2 SASEGT. The CDR3 sequence is 14 residues long. The germline V and J ends were trimmed by 5 bases and 2 bases, with 11 bases remaining between them. The CDR3 here is CASSPPPATDTQYF. In nucleotides, the CDR3 is TGTGCCAGCAGTCCCCCTCCGGCCACAGATACGCAGTATTTT.

V is TRBV6-8 and J is TRBJ1-5; 9 bases are a match to TRBD1. V gave up 5 bases and J gave up 3 bases; unmatched junction bases: 11. Germline V CDR1 and CDR2: MNHGY, SAAAGT. The CDR3 extends over 17 amino acids. In DNA, the CDR3 is TGTGCCAGCAGTGCGGCTTCCGGGACAGGGATCAATCAGCCCCAGCATTTT. Its translation: CASSAASGTGINQPQHF.

This chain links TRBV12-5 with TRBJ1-4, with D perhaps TRBD1 (5 bases). With 1 base removed from V and 10 bases from J, the gap between germline ends came to 13 bases. CDR1 is LGHNT and CDR2 is FRNRAP in the germline V gene. The CDR3 has 14 amino acids. The CDR3 bases are TGTGCTAGTGGTTTGGAGGGACGTGGAGGAAAACTGTTTTTT. It translates to CASGLEGRGGKLFF.

This clonotype was detected only a few times. Relative to the germline gene, one junction end is altered; a read error may explain this. The chain has TRBV6-1 and TRBJ2-1; maybe TRBD2 (6 bases). The CDR3 contains 16 residues. Germline CDR1 MNHNS, CDR2 SASEGT. The CDR3 DNA follows: TGTGCCAGCAGTGAAGCGGGAACTAGCTACTACAATGAGCAGTTATTC. Amino acid sequence: CASSEAGTSYYNEQLF.

The chain carries TRBV5-6 and TRBJ2-2; D uncertain. The CDR3 loop spans 16 amino acids. Germline V gene data show CDR1 as SGHDT and CDR2 as YYEEEE. Trimming shortened V by 1 base and J by 6 bases, and 16 bases separated the two germline ends. CDR3 region: CASSLRRRSLPGELFF. CDR3 DNA sequence: TGTGCCAGCAGCTTGCGCAGGAGAAGTCTCCCCGGGGAGCTGTTTTTT.

This clonotype is judged medium-sized. V gene TRBV7-2 combines with J gene TRBJ2-1, with D possibly TRBD1 on 5 matching bases. Near its end, the DNA agrees better with TRBJ2-7, so the J call may be wrong. The germline gives CDR1 SGHTA, CDR2 FQGNSA. This CDR3 is 13 amino acids long. CDR3 nucleotides: TGTGCCAGCAGCTTGGACAACTACAATGAGCAGTACTTC. Its protein is CASSLDNYNEQYF.

This rearrangement joins TRBV24-1 to TRBJ2-3; TRBD2 agrees at 11 bases. V lost 2 bases and J lost 4; bases outside the gene matches: 19. The CDR3 is 21 amino acids. CDR1 and CDR2 (germline): KGHDR, SFDVKD. The CDR3 region is CATSDSMGAFHASGRPDTQYF. Written as DNA, the CDR3 is TGTGCCACCAGTGATTCGATGGGGGCTTTCCACGCTAGCGGGAGGCCAGATACGCAGTATTTT.

This clonotype came up once. The rearrangement joins TRBV12-3 or TRBV12-4 to TRBJ2-1; 9 positions agree with TRBD1. The trim removed 4 bases at V and 13 bases at J, leaving 14 bases unmatched. The CDR3 spans 15 residues. This CDR3 is CASSSDRGTEETQFF. The DNA of the CDR3 is TGTGCCAGCAGTTCCGACAGGGGGACCGAAGAGACCCAGTTCTTC.

This clonotype occurred a few times. This chain links TRBV7-2 with TRBJ2-1; unclear D gene. Germline V CDR1 and CDR2: SGHTA, FQGNSA. The CDR3 extends over 13 amino acids. Trimming stripped 4 bases from V and 7 bases from J, with 11 bases between. In DNA, the CDR3 is TGTGCCAGCAGCTCCTCGATCGGGAATGAGCAGTTCTTC. Translated, it gives CASSSSIGNEQFF.

Points on this clonotype: One junction end does not reproduce the germline sequence, and a read error may be involved. The chain has TRBV7-7 and TRBJ1-4; D possibly corresponds to TRBD1 (6 bases). The CDR3 totals 15 residues. Germline V gene data show CDR1 as SSHAT and CDR2 as FNYEAQ (reference sequence). Here the CDR3 DNA reads TGTGCTAGCAGCCCCTTCAGGGGTGGCGATGAAAAACTGTTTTTT. The encoded protein is CASSPFRGGDEKLFF.

In its sample, this clonotype was seen a few times. V and J are TRBV7-2 and TRBJ2-5, with 9 bases matching TRBD1. Looked up from germline, CDR1 is SGHTA and CDR2 is FQGNSA. V lost 2 bases, J lost 0 bases, and 7 bases stayed unmatched. CDR3 length equals 17 residues. CDR3 region: CASSLWPGQGDQETQYF. Written as DNA, the CDR3 is TGTGCCAGCAGCTTATGGCCGGGACAGGGAGACCAAGAGACCCAGTACTTC.

This sequence joins TRBV11-2 and TRBJ2-1, with D perhaps TRBD2 (5 bases). Trimming shortened V by 0 bases and J by 0 bases, and 9 bases separated the two germline ends. This CDR3 spans 16 amino acids. Germline CDR1 is SGHAT and CDR2 is FQNNGV. The CDR3 sequence: CASSLELGSSYNEQFF. CDR3 nucleotides: TGTGCCAGCAGCTTAGAGTTGGGGAGCTCCTACAATGAGCAGTTCTTC.

This clonotype was counted between two and nine times. In DNA, the CDR3 is TGTGCCAGCAGCCCCGGCCTGCTCGGCCCAGATACGCAGTATTTT. Translating it yields CASSPGLLGPDTQYF. The rearrangement joins TRBV6-1 to TRBJ2-3; no reliable D call. V lost 6 bases, J lost 4 bases, and 17 bases lay in between. The length of the CDR3 is 15 residues. Germline CDR1 is MNHNS and CDR2 is SASEGT.

This clonotype was counted a few times. This chain joins TRBV7-2 and TRBJ2-1; D may be TRBD1 (6 bases). Germline V gene lookup returns CDR1 SGHTA and CDR2 FQGNSA. The V and J ends lost 2 bases and 13 bases respectively, with 18 bases between them. This CDR3 is built from 14 residues. CDR3 residues: CASSLTGPQETQFF. CDR3 nucleotide sequence: TGTGCCAGCAGCTTAACAGGGCCCCAAGAGACCCAGTTCTTC.

This clonotype was observed a single time. This rearrangement joins TRBV7-8 to TRBJ1-1, with 8 bases identical to TRBD1. This CDR3 spans 13 amino acids. With 5 bases clipped from V and 4 bases from J, the junction kept 3 bases outside the gene matches. The germline V gene encodes CDR1 SGHVS and CDR2 FQNEAQ. For the CDR3, the DNA is TGTGCCAGCAGCCTCACAGGGGGCACTGAAGCTTTCTTT. The encoded protein is CASSLTGGTEAFF. Full variable domain (rest looked up from reference TRBV7-8 and TRBJ1-1): GAGVSQSPRYKVAKRGQDVALRCDPISGHVSLFWYQQALGQGPEFLTYFQNEAQLDKSGLPSDRFFAERPEGSVSTLKIQRTQQEDSAVYLCASSLTGGTEAFFGQGTRLTVV.